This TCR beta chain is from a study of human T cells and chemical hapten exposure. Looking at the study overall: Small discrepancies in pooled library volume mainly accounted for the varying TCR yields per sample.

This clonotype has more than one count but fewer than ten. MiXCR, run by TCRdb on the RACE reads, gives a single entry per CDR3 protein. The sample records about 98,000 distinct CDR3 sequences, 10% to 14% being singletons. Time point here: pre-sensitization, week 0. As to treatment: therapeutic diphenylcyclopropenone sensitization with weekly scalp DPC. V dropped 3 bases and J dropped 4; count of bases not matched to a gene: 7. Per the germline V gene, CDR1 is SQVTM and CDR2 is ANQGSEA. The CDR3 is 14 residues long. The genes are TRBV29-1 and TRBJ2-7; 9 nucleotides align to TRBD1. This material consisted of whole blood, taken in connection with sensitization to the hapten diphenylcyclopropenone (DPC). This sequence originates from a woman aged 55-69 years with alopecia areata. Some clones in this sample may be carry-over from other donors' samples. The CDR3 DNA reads TGCAGCGTTGATCCCGCCGGACAGGGGTACGAGCAGTACTTC. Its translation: CSVDPAGQGYEQYF.